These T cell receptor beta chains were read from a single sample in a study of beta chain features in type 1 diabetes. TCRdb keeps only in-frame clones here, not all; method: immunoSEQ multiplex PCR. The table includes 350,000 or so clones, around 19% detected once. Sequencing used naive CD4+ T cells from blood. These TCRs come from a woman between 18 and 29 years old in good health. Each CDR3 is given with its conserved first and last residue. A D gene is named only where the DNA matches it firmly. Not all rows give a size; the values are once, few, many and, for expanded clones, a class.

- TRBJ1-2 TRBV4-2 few CASSQDSGAGYGYTF TGTGCCAGCAGCCAAGATTCAGGGGCAGGCTATGGCTACACCTTC
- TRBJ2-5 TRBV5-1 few CASSLLGGEGTETQYF TGCGCCAGCAGCTTGTTGGGCGGGGAAGGGACAGAGACCCAGTACTTC
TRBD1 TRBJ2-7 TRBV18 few CASSPQGQVSYEQYF TGTGCCAGCTCACCACAGGGACAGGTGAGCTACGAGCAGTACTTC
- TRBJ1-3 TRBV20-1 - CSAPDADTIYF TGCAGTGCCCCTGATGCGGACACCATATATTTT
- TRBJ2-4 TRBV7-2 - CASSTDRIEGVSNKNIQYF TGTGCCAGCAGCACCGACAGGATCGAGGGGGTGTCCAACAAAAACATTCAGTACTTC
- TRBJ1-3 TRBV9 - CASSPEEDTIYF TGTGCCAGCAGCCCCGAGGAGGACACCATATATTTT
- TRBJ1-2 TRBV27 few CASSLSLGANYGYTF TGTGCCAGCAGTTTATCGCTGGGGGCCAACTATGGCTACACCTTC
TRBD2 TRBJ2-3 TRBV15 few CATSSSGTSRRMQYF TGTGCCACCAGCAGCTCCGGGACTAGCAGAAGAATGCAGTATTTT
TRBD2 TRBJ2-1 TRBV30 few CAWTGVAGGSLLRQSSYNEQFF TGTGCCTGGACTGGGGTAGCGGGAGGGTCCCTCCTCCGACAGAGCTCCTACAATGAGCAGTTCTTC
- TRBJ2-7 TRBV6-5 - CASSYPQGGREQYF TGTGCCAGCAGTTACCCCCAGGGGGGTCGTGAGCAGTACTTC
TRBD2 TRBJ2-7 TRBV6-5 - CASTSTSGRAYEQYF TGTGCCAGCACCTCGACTAGCGGGAGGGCCTACGAGCAGTACTTC
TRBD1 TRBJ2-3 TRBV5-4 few CASSPGTGGTDTQYF TGTGCCAGCAGCCCCGGGACAGGGGGCACAGATACGCAGTATTTT
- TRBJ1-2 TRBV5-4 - CASSPDRDYGYTF TGTGCCAGCAGCCCAGACAGAGACTATGGCTACACCTTC
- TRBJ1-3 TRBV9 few CASSEGSGNTIYF TGTGCCAGCAGCGAGGGGTCTGGAAACACCATATATTTT
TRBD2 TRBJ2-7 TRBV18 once CASSPATSGRAGGGYEQYF TGTGCCAGCTCACCAGCGACTAGCGGGAGGGCCGGAGGGGGTTACGAGCAGTACTTC
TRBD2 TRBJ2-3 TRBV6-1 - CASSEEVGGNTDTQYF TGTGCCAGCAGTGAAGAGGTCGGGGGGAACACAGATACGCAGTATTTT
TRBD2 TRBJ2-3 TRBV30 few CAWSEGLAGGIDTQYF TGTGCCTGGAGTGAAGGACTAGCGGGAGGGATCGATACGCAGTATTTT
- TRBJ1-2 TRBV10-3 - CAIAFPAGSNYGYTF TGTGCCATCGCGTTCCCAGCCGGGTCGAACTATGGCTACACCTTC
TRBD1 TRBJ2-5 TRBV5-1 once CASSLIGTASNQETQYF TGCGCCAGCAGCTTAATTGGGACAGCCTCGAACCAAGAGACCCAGTACTTC
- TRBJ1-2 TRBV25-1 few CASSGGSSNYGYTF TGTGCCAGCAGTGGAGGGTCGTCTAACTATGGCTACACCTTC
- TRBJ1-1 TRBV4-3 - CASSQVTWAPTEAFF TGCGCCAGCAGCCAAGTAACCTGGGCACCCACTGAAGCTTTCTTT
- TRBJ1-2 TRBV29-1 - CSAVAAGRGGYTF TGCAGCGCCGTGGCAGCCGGGCGGGGGGGCTACACCTTC
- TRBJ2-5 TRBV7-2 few CASSSGDQETQYF TGTGCCAGCAGCTCCGGGGACCAAGAGACCCAGTACTTC
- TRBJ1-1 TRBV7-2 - CASSFGQGNTEAFF TGTGCCAGCAGCTTCGGGCAGGGGAACACTGAAGCTTTCTTT
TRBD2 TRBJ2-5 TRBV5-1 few CASRTSGQEQETQYF TGCGCCAGCAGAACTAGCGGGCAAGAACAAGAGACCCAGTACTTC
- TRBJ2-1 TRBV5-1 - CASSPGLRDEQFF TGCGCCAGCAGCCCGGGACTGCGGGATGAGCAGTTCTTC
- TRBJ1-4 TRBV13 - CASSGPGGRQKLFF TGTGCCAGCAGTGGCCCGGGGGGAAGGCAAAAACTGTTTTTT
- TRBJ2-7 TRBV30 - CACMTDLSYEQYF TGTGCCTGTATGACAGATCTCTCCTACGAGCAGTACTTC
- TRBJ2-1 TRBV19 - CASSAAGSYNEQFF TGTGCCAGTAGTGCCGCCGGCTCCTACAATGAGCAGTTCTTC
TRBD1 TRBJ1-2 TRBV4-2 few CASSRQGNYGYTF TGTGCCAGCAGCCGACAGGGTAACTATGGCTACACCTTC
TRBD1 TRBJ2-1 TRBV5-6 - CASSPDRDYSYNEQFF TGTGCCAGCAGCCCCGACAGGGATTACTCCTACAATGAGCAGTTCTTC
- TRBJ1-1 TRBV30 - CAWSPFPLNTEAFF TGTGCCTGGAGCCCCTTTCCCTTGAACACTGAAGCTTTCTTT
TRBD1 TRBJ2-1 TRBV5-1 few CASRIRAAGGARNEQFF TGCGCCAGCAGGATTAGGGCTGCAGGGGGCGCGCGAAATGAGCAGTTCTTC
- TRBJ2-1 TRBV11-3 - CASSEQVEQFF TGTGCCAGTTCCGAACAGGTAGAGCAGTTCTTC
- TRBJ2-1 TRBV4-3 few CASSQASSSDEQFF TGCGCCAGCAGCCAAGCTTCTAGCTCAGATGAGCAGTTCTTC
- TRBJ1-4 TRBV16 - CASSQSMRKLFF TGTGCCAGCAGCCAAAGTATGCGTAAACTGTTTTTT
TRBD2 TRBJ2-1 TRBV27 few CASSQGLAGNEQFF TGTGCCAGCAGCCAAGGACTAGCGGGAAATGAGCAGTTCTTC
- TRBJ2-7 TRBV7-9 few CASSLAGEAYEQYF TGTGCCAGCAGCTTAGCAGGGGAGGCCTACGAGCAGTACTTC
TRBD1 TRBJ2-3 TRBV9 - CASSAGQGITDTQYF TGTGCCAGCAGCGCAGGACAGGGGATCACAGATACGCAGTATTTT
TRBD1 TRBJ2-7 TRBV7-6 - CASSPIQGARVYEQYF TGTGCCAGCAGCCCGATACAGGGGGCGCGTGTATACGAGCAGTACTTC
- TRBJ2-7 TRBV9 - CASSVGAGTYEQYF TGTGCCAGCAGCGTAGGGGCAGGTACCTACGAGCAGTACTTC
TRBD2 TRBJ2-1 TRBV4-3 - CASSQVGGGGYEQFF TGCGCCAGCAGCCAAGTAGGCGGGGGAGGGTATGAGCAGTTCTTC
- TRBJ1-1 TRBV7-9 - CASSQLVNTEAFF TGTGCCAGCAGCCAACTGGTGAACACTGAAGCTTTCTTT
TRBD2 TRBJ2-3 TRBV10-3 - CAIRSPSGEGTDTQYF TGTGCCATCCGTTCACCTAGCGGAGAGGGCACAGATACGCAGTATTTT
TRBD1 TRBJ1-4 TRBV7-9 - CAIPTGEYEKLFF TGTGCCATCCCGACAGGGGAGTATGAAAAACTGTTTTTT
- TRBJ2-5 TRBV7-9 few CASSFGYLGGGQYF TGTGCCAGCAGCTTTGGCTACCTTGGGGGAGGCCAGTACTTC
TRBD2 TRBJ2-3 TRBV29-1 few CSVELLAGGTDTQYF TGCAGCGTTGAGCTCCTAGCGGGAGGGACAGATACGCAGTATTTT
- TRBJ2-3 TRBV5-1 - CASSLVSGGDTQYF TGCGCCAGCAGCTTGGTATCGGGGGGCGATACGCAGTATTTT
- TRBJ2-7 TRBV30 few CAWSRRSSGEQYF TGTGCCTGGAGTCGCCGTAGCTCCGGCGAGCAGTACTTC
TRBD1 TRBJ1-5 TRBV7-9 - CASSSSGTGGQPQHF TGTGCCAGCAGCTCCTCCGGGACAGGGGGTCAGCCCCAGCATTTT
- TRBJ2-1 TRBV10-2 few CASSGTLLEQFF TGCGCCAGCAGCGGGACTCTCCTTGAGCAGTTCTTC
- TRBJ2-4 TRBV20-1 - CSAHSGGGQYF TGCAGTGCTCATTCGGGGGGCGGGCAGTACTTC
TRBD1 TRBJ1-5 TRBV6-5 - CASSSDRGRGQPQHF TGTGCCAGCAGCAGTGACAGGGGAAGGGGTCAGCCCCAGCATTTT
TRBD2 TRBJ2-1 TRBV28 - CASDLAGSPREQFF TGTGCCAGCGACCTAGCGGGAAGCCCCCGGGAGCAGTTCTTC
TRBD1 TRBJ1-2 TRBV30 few CAWSVKGAVYGYTF TGTGCCTGGAGTGTAAAGGGGGCGGTCTATGGCTACACCTTC